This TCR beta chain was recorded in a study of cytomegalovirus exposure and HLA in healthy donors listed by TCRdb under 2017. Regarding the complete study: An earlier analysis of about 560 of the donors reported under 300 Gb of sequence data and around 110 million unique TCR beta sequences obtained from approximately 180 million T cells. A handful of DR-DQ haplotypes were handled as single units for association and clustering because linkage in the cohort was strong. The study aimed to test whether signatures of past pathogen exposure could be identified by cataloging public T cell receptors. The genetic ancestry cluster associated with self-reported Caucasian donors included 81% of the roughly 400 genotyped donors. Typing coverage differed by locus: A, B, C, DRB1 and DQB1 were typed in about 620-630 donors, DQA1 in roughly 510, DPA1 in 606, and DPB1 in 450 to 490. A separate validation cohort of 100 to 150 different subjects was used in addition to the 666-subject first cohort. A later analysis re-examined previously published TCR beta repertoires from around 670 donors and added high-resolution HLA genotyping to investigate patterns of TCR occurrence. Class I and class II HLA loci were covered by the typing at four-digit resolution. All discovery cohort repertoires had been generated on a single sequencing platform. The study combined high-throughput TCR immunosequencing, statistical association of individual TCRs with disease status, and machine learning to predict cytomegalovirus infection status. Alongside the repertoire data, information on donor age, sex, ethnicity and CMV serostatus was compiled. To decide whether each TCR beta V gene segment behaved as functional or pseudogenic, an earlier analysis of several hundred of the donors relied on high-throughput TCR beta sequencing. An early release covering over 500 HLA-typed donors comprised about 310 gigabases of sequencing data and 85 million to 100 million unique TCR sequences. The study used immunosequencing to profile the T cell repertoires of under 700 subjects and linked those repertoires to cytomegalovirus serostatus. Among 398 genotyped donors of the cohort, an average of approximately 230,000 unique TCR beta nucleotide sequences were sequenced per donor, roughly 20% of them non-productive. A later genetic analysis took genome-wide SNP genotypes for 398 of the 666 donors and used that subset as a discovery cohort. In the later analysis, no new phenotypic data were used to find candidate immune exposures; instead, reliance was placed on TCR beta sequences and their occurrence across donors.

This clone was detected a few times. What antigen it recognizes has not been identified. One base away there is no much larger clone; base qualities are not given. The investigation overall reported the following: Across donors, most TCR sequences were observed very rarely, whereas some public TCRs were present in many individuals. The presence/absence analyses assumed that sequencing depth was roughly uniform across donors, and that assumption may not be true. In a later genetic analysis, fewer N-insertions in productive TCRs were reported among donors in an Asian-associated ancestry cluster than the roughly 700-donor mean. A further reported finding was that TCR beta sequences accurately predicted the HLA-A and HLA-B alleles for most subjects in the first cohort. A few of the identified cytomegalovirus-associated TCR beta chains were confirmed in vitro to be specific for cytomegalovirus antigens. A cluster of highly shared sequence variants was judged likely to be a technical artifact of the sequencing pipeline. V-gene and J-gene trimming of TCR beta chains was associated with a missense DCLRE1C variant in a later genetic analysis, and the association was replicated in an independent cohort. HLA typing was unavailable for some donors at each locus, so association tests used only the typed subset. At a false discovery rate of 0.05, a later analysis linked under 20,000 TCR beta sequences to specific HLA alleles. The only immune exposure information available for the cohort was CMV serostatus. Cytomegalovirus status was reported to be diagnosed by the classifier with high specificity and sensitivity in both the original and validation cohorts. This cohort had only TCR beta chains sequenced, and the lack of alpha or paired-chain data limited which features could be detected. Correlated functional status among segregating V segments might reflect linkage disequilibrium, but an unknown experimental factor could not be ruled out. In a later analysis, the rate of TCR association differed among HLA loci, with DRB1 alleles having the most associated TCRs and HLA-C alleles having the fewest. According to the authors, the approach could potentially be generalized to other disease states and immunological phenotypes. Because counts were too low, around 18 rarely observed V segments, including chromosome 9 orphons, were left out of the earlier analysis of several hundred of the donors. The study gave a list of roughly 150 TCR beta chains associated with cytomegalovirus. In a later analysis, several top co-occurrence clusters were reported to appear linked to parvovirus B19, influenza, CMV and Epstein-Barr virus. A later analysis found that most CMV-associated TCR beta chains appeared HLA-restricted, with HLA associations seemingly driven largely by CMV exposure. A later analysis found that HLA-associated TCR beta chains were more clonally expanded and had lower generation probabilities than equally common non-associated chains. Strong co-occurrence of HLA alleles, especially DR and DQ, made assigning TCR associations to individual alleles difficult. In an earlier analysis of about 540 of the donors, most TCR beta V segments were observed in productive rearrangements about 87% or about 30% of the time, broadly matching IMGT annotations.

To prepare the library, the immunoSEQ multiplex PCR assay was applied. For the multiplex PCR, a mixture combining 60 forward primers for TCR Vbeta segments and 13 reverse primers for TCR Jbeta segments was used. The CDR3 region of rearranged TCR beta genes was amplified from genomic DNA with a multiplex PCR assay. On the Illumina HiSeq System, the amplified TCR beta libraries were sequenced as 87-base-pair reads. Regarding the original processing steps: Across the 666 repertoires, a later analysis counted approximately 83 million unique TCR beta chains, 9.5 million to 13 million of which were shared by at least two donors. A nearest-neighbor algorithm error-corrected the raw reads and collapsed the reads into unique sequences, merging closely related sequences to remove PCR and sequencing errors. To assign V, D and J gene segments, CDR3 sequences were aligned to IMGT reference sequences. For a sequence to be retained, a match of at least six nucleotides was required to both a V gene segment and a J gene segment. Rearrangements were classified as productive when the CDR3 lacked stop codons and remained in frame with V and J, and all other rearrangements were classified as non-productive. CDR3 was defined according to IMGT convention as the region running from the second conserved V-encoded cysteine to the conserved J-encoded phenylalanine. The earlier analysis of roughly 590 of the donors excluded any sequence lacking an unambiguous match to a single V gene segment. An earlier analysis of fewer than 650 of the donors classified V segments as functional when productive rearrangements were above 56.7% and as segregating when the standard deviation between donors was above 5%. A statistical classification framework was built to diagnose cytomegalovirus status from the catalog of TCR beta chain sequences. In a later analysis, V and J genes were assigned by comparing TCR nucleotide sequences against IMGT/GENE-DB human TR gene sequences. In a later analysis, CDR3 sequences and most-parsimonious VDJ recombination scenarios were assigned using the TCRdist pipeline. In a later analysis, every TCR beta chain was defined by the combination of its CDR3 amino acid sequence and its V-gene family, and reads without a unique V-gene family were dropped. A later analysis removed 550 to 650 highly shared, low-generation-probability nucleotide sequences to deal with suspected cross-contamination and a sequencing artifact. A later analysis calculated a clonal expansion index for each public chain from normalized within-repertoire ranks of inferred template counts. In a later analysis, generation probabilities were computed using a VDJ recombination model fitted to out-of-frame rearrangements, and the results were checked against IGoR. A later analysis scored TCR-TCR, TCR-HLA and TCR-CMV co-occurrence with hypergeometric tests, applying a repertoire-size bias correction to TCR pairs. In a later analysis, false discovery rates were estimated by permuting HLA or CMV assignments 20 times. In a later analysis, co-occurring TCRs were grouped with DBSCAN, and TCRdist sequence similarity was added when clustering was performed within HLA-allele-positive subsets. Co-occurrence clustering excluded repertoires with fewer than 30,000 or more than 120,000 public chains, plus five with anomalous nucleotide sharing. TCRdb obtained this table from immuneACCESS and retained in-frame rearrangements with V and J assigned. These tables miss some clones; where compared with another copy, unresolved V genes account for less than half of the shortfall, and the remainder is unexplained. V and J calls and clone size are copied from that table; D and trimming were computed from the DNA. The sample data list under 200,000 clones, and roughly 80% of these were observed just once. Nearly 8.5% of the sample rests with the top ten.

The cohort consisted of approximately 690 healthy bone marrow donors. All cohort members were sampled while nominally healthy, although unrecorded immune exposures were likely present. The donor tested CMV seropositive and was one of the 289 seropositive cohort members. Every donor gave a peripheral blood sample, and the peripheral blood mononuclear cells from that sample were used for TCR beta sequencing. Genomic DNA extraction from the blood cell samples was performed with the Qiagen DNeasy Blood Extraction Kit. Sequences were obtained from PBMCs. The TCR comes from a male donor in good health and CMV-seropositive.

The CDR3: CASRPGQGTGELFF. The nucleotide sequence reads TGTGCCAGCAGACCGGGACAGGGGACCGGGGAGCTGTTTTTT. Recombination joined TRBV6-1 with TRBJ2-2; 10 of the junction bases match TRBD1. Trimming leaves V shorter by 6 bases and J shorter by 5 bases, with the junction holding 3 bases beyond the gene matches. The CDR3 covers 14 residues, taking in both the cysteine and the phenylalanine. The CDR3 DNA has 42 bases and is translated from base 1. CDR1 and CDR2, per the germline V gene, are MNHNS and SASEGT.